This TCR beta chain was identified in a study of graft-versus-host responses after intestinal transplantation. The CDR3 extends over 16 amino acids. Responder cells that were proliferating and CFSE-low, both CD3+CD4+ and CD3+CD8+, were sorted after the reaction. The method was immunoSEQ multiplex PCR; TCRdb's version includes in-frame clones alone and lacks a portion of them. The data show about 15,000 clones, approximately 30% seen once. The sequences come from alloreactive CD4+ T cells from a mixed lymphocyte reaction culture, collected before intestinal transplant. Documented subset: CFSE-low proliferating T cells sorted from roughly six-day pre-transplant mixed lymphocyte reaction (GvH or HvG direction). The rearrangement links TRBV21-1 to TRBJ2-7. TRBV21-1 represents a pseudogene. The receptor was derived from a human patient who received an intestinal transplant. The CDR3 is CASSKPMTARTYEQYF. For the CDR3, the DNA is TGTGCCAGCAGCAAGCCCATGACGGCCCGAACCTACGAGCAGTACTTC.